The next 3 T cell receptor beta chains were all read from a single sample in a study of blood T cell repertoires in COVID-19. The protocol was immunoSEQ multiplex PCR, while the TCRdb copy is restricted to in-frame clones and leaves out a portion. Of about 160,000 clones listed, over 85% are singletons. Sequencing used peripheral blood. The source is a woman in her fifties or sixties with acute or convalescent COVID-19.

The chain uses TRBV12-1 and TRBJ2-3; no DNA check was done on the table's D call, TRBD2. TRBV12-1 constitutes a pseudogene. The CDR3 loop spans 18 amino acids. This CDR3 reads CASSLSSGRTESSDTQYF. The CDR3 DNA follows: TGTGCCAGCAGCTTATCTAGCGGGAGGACCGAGTCATCAGATACGCAGTATTTT.

The chain uses TRBV18 and TRBJ2-5; D unclear. Germline CDR1 KGHSH, CDR2 LQKENI. Trimming cost V 2 bases and J 6 bases, with 10 bases left between them. The CDR3 length is 13 residues. CDR3 in amino acids: CASSPMARQTQYF. In DNA, the CDR3 is TGTGCCAGCTCACCAATGGCCAGGCAGACCCAGTACTTC.

This chain uses TRBV18 with TRBJ1-6, with 8 bases matching TRBD1. Per the germline V gene, CDR1 is KGHSH and CDR2 is LQKENI. The CDR3 spans 14 residues. After removal of 6 bases from V and 6 bases from J, the junction contained 4 bases not matched to a gene. Here the CDR3 reads CASSPTGGNSPLHF. CDR3 DNA sequence: TGTGCCAGCTCTCCCACAGGGGGTAATTCACCCCTCCACTTT.